A selection of T cell receptor beta chains follows, all from one sample in a study of OX40 agonist ivuxolimab in advanced cancers. The protocol was immunoSEQ multiplex PCR, while the TCRdb copy is restricted to in-frame clones and leaves out a portion. Of about 32,000 clones in the sample, about 89% were seen once. This specimen consisted of CD4+ or CD8+ T cells sorted from blood, obtained in a trial of the OX40 agonist ivuxolimab. The receptor set was obtained from an adult with an advanced solid tumor such as melanoma, head and neck, liver or kidney cancer. The CDR3 runs from the conserved cysteine through the conserved F or W. D genes are given only for firm matches. Some rows have no size entry. The others give once, few or many, or a class for an expanded clone.

NA	TRBV6-5	TRBJ1-4	NA	TGTGCCAGCAGTTACGGGGGAAGTGGTGAAAAACTGTTTTTT	CASSYGGSGEKLFF
NA	TRBV19	TRBJ2-3	NA	TGTGCCAGTAGTATTGGGAGCGGGCGGTGGGCCTTGGATACGCAGTATTTT	CASSIGSGRWALDTQYF
NA	TRBV19	TRBJ2-7	NA	TGTGCCAGTAGTATAGGCCCCTACGTCTACGAGCAGTACTTC	CASSIGPYVYEQYF
NA	TRBV7-2	TRBJ2-1	NA	TGTGCCAGCAGCTCAGAAAGGCCATGGGTAGCGGCAAGGGGCAATGAGCAGTTCTTC	CASSSERPWVAARGNEQFF
NA	TRBV5-1	TRBJ1-1	TRBD1	TGCGCCAGCAGCTTGGACCAGGGGGCGGGCACTGAAGCTTTCTTT	CASSLDQGAGTEAFF
NA	TRBV7-6	TRBJ2-3	TRBD2	TGTGCCAGCAGCCCTTCTGCCGAACTAGCGGGAGTAGGAGATACGCAGTATTTT	CASSPSAELAGVGDTQYF
NA	TRBV28	TRBJ2-7	TRBD2	TGTGCCAGCAGTTTCGTACTAGCGGGAGTACTCTACGAGCAGTACTTC	CASSFVLAGVLYEQYF
NA	TRBV19	TRBJ2-1	NA	TGTGCCAGTAGTATATATGGAGGACCATACAATGAGCAGTTCTTC	CASSIYGGPYNEQFF
NA	TRBV7-9	TRBJ1-1	TRBD1	TGTGCCAGCAGCCCGCGGACAGGTGAGAACACTGAAGCTTTCTTT	CASSPRTGENTEAFF
NA	TRBV28	TRBJ2-1	NA	TGTGCCAGCAGTTCCCGACTGTTCTACAATGAGCAGTTCTTC	CASSSRLFYNEQFF
NA	TRBV7-9	TRBJ1-2	TRBD1	TGTGCCAGCAGCTTGGGACAGAACTATGGCTACACCTTC	CASSLGQNYGYTF
NA	TRBV27	TRBJ2-2	NA	TGTGCCAGCAGTTTCGGCCCCTACACCGGGGAGCTGTTTTTT	CASSFGPYTGELFF
NA	TRBV5-4	TRBJ1-2	NA	TGTGCCAGCAGCTTGGGATTCGACAGGATCTATGGCTACACCTTC	CASSLGFDRIYGYTF
NA	TRBV29-1	TRBJ1-2	NA	TGCAGCGCTACGCCCGACGGAGACCAATGGTACGGCTACACCTTC	CSATPDGDQWYGYTF
NA	TRBV28	TRBJ1-5	NA	TGTGCCAGCAGTGCGCGGGGGCCCCAGCATTTT	CASSARGPQHF
few	TRBV27	TRBJ1-6	NA	TGTGCCAGCAGTTTATCGCCTCCCCTGGAAGCCGCTATTACTTCACCCCTCCACTTT	CASSLSPPLEAAITSPLHF
NA	TRBV5-8	TRBJ2-1	TRBD2	TGTGCCAGCACCCTAGCGGGAGGCTCCTACAATGAGCAGTTCTTC	CASTLAGGSYNEQFF
NA	TRBV7-6	TRBJ1-6	NA	TGTGCCAGCAGCTTAACCGGGAGGGGGGAGAGCTCCTATAATTCACCCCTCCACTTT	CASSLTGRGESSYNSPLHF
NA	TRBV29-1	TRBJ1-3	NA	TGCAGCGGCATCGGAGGGGCTGGAAACACCATATATTTT	CSGIGGAGNTIYF
NA	TRBV7-8	TRBJ2-7	NA	TGTGCCAGCAGCTTAGGGATGCGGTACGAGCAGTACTTC	CASSLGMRYEQYF
NA	TRBV6-6	TRBJ1-2	NA	TGTGCCAGCAGTTACTCCAGCGCCTACGTTGACTATGGCTACACCTTC	CASSYSSAYVDYGYTF
NA	TRBV10-1	TRBJ2-3	TRBD2	TGCGCCAGCAGTCCTAGCGGGGGGACAGATACGCAGTATTTT	CASSPSGGTDTQYF
NA	TRBV9	TRBJ2-7	NA	TGTGCCAGCAGCGTTAACAGCTACGAGCAGTACTTC	CASSVNSYEQYF
NA	TRBV6-1	TRBJ1-2	NA	TGTGCCAGCAAGACTAACTATGGCTACACCTTC	CASKTNYGYTF
NA	TRBV4-1	TRBJ2-7	TRBD2	TGCGCCAGCAGCCAAGGGACTAGCGGGGACAAGCAGTACTTC	CASSQGTSGDKQYF
NA	TRBV6-1	TRBJ2-7	TRBD1	TGTGCCAGCAGTGAAGTGAGGGGGCCCCCCGAGCAGTACTTC	CASSEVRGPPEQYF
NA	TRBV5-1	TRBJ2-4	TRBD2	TGCGCCAGCAGCCCCGATAGCGGGAGGGCTAAAAACATTCAGTACTTC	CASSPDSGRAKNIQYF
NA	TRBV11-2	TRBJ2-7	TRBD2	TGTGCCAGCAGCGACTCTAGCGGGGGAGCCTACGAGCAGTACTTC	CASSDSSGGAYEQYF
NA	TRBV11-2	TRBJ2-1	TRBD2	TGTGCCAGCAGCCTAACCCCGGGACTAGCGGGAGGGACCTACAATGAGCAGTTCTTC	CASSLTPGLAGGTYNEQFF
NA	TRBV4-3	TRBJ1-4	TRBD1	TGCGCCAGCAGCCAAGACGGCGTAGGGACAGGGGTTACTAATGAAAAACTGTTTTTT	CASSQDGVGTGVTNEKLFF
NA	TRBV19	TRBJ2-2	TRBD2	TGTGCCACTAGCGGAGAACTCGCGAACACCGGGGAGCTGTTTTTT	CATSGELANTGELFF
once	TRBV15	TRBJ2-3	TRBD2	TGTGCCACCAGCAGAACTAGCGGGAGGGCCTCCTCAGATACGCAGTATTTT	CATSRTSGRASSDTQYF
NA	TRBV7-6	TRBJ1-5	NA	TGTGCCAGCAGCATGCAGGGACTGAATCAGCCCCAGCATTTT	CASSMQGLNQPQHF
once	TRBV6-5	TRBJ1-1	NA	TGTGCCAGCAGTTTCTCCCCAGGGGAGAATACTGAAGCTTTCTTT	CASSFSPGENTEAFF
NA	TRBV29-1	TRBJ2-2	NA	TGCAGCGCCGTCGGGGACACCTACACCGGGGAGCTGTTTTTT	CSAVGDTYTGELFF